The next 29 T cell receptor beta chains were all read from a single sample in a study of CD8 T cells in ankylosing spondylitis (dated by TCRdb to about 2017). Overall study results and their limits: A TCR beta motif of roughly 8 highly homologous amino acid variants appeared characteristic of blood from ankylosing spondylitis patients.

Their target antigens are unknown. The method was 5' RACE. TCRdb records Illumina HiSeq 2500 as the sequencer. TCRdb reprocessing: public reads trimmed at Q25 with fastp, clones called with MiXCR, in-frame beta chains kept. Duplicate CDR3 protein sequences are folded into a single record with the most common DNA and genes. Here the sample has 750,000 to 850,000 distinct CDR3 sequences; approximately 12% occur a single time. Of the sample, about 0.5% is held by the ten largest clones. The sequenced material came from blood, either unsorted or a sorted T cell fraction (not recorded which). All receptors derive from a male donor with ankylosing spondylitis.

This clonotype was counted only a few times. The V call is TRBV4-1, the J call TRBJ2-7; 8 bases align to TRBD2. The CDR3 consists of 15 residues. V dropped 3 bases and J dropped 3; count of bases not matched to a gene: 7. Germline lookup yields CDR1 MGHRA and CDR2 YSYEKL. The DNA of the CDR3 is TGCGCCAGCAGCCATTACGGGAGGGCCCTCTACGAGCAGTACTTC. The encoded protein is CASSHYGRALYEQYF.

This clonotype was observed a single time. The J gene is TRBJ2-2, the V gene TRBV10-3; 9 bases are a match to TRBD1. The CDR3 has 17 residues. In germline, CDR1 is ENHRY, CDR2 SYGVKD. J was trimmed by 8 bases and V by 4 bases; bases with no gene match: 14. The CDR3 region has the DNA TGTGCCATCAGTGTAGGGACAGGGACCTCCGGAGCGGGGGAGCTGTTTTTT. This sequence encodes CAISVGTGTSGAGELFF.

In this sample, this clonotype turned up many times. V is TRBV6-1 and J is TRBJ2-7, with D perhaps given as TRBD1 or TRBD2 (6 bases each). Germline V gene lookup returns CDR1 MNHNS and CDR2 SASEGT. Trimming pared 7 bases from V and 4 bases from J, leaving 11 bases between. The CDR3 runs to 12 residues. The CDR3 region is CASTRGPYEQYF. CDR3 coding DNA: TGTGCCAGCACCCGGGGGCCTTACGAGCAGTACTTC.

The J gene is TRBJ1-1, the V gene TRBV5-1; 8 bases agree with TRBD1. The J segment lost 4 bases and the V segment lost 3 bases, leaving 8 bases of the junction unmatched. This CDR3 contains 15 residues. Germline V CDR1 and CDR2: SGHRS, YFSETQ. The CDR3 protein is CASSSQGAGGTEAFF. The CDR3 DNA reads TGCGCCAGCAGCTCTCAGGGGGCCGGGGGCACTGAAGCTTTCTTT.

The chain uses TRBV11-2 and TRBJ2-6, with unresolved D. The ends were cut back, 1 base at V and 10 bases at J, with 11 bases in the middle. The germline CDR1 and CDR2 sequences are SGHAT and FQNNGV. The CDR3 has 14 residues. This CDR3 is CASSLVVTVNVLTF. The CDR3 DNA reads TGTGCCAGCAGCTTAGTTGTTACGGTTAACGTCCTGACTTTC.

In this sample, this clonotype turned up a few times. The V gene is TRBV20-1, the J gene TRBJ1-2; D perhaps matches TRBD1 (5 bases). The germline gives CDR1 DFQATT, CDR2 SNEGSKA (reference sequence). V gave up 6 bases and J gave up 10 bases, with 18 bases separating them. The CDR3 runs to 12 residues. Here the CDR3 reads CSARGQGDVYTF. CDR3 coding DNA: TGCAGTGCCCGAGGGCAGGGAGACGTCTACACCTTC.

This clonotype was recorded at least ten times. This chain connects TRBV20-1 to TRBJ2-7; D is uncertain. Trimming cost V 5 bases and J 4 bases, with 9 bases left between them. Germline-derived CDR1 and CDR2 are DFQATT and SNEGSKA (reference sequence). The CDR3 covers 11 residues. DNA for the CDR3: TGCAGTGCTCCCAAAGGATACGAGCAGTACTTC. This translates into CSAPKGYEQYF.

The sample holds a few counts of this clonotype. The rearrangement uses TRBV7-9 and TRBJ2-5; D not resolved. Trimming pared 5 bases from V and 5 bases from J, leaving 12 bases between. Germline V CDR1 and CDR2: SEHNR, FQNEAQ (reference sequence). This CDR3 spans 13 amino acids. CDR3 residues: CASSPLYGETQYF. The DNA for the CDR3 is TGTGCCAGCAGCCCCTTGTATGGGGAGACCCAGTACTTC.

This clonotype was counted at least ten times. The chain combines TRBV5-1 with TRBJ1-2; TRBD1 matches 7 bases. J lost 4 bases, V lost 3 bases, and 6 bases had no gene match. The CDR3 extends over 14 amino acids. Germline CDR1 reads SGHRS; CDR2 reads YFSETQ. CDR3 sequence (DNA): TGCGCCAGCAGCTCGGGACAGCCTATCTATGGCTACACCTTC. This encodes CASSSGQPIYGYTF.

This clonotype turned up a few times. This chain links TRBV10-3 with TRBJ2-7, with 9 bases matching TRBD1. This CDR3 is 12 amino acids long. Germline values: CDR1 ENHRY, CDR2 SYGVKD. V gave up 8 bases and J gave up 2 bases; unmatched junction bases: 1. This CDR3 reads CAIGQGTYEQYF. The CDR3 DNA follows: TGTGCCATCGGACAGGGGACCTACGAGCAGTACTTC.

This clonotype was recorded a few times. This rearrangement joins TRBV15 to TRBJ2-7; possibly TRBD2 for D (6 bases). The CDR3 spans 14 residues. Trimming cost V 5 bases and J 3 bases, with 14 bases left between them. The germline V gene has CDR1 LNHNV and CDR2 YYDKDF (reference sequence). The CDR3 reads CATSPGVADYEQYF. The CDR3, as DNA: TGTGCCACCAGCCCCGGGGTAGCGGACTACGAGCAGTACTTC.

This clonotype came up a few times. This chain links TRBV4-3 with TRBJ2-2; 8 nucleotides agree with TRBD2. Trimming cost V 3 bases and J 1 base; bases outside gene matches: 4. CDR3 size: 16 residues. Germline V gene sequence: CDR1 LGHNA, CDR2 YSLEER. CDR3 sequence: CASSQWTSRNTGELFF. The CDR3 DNA sequence: TGCGCCAGCAGCCAGTGGACTAGCCGGAACACCGGGGAGCTGTTTTTT.

The rearrangement joins TRBV4-3 to TRBJ2-6; the match to TRBD2 covers 12 bases. CDR1 and CDR2 from the germline V gene are LGHNA and YSLEER. Germline trimming cut 3 bases from V and 1 base from J; bases unmatched to any gene: 10. CDR3 length: 20 amino acids. The CDR3 sequence: CASSQDAGLAGISGANVLTF. CDR3 DNA: TGCGCCAGCAGCCAGGACGCTGGACTAGCGGGAATATCTGGGGCCAACGTCCTGACTTTC.

This clonotype turned up a few times. V usage is TRBV20-1 and J usage is TRBJ1-2; D gene uncertain. CDR3 length: 14 residues. Per germline, CDR1 DFQATT and CDR2 SNEGSKA (reference sequence). Trimming removed 5 bases at V and 3 bases at J, with 16 bases between. The CDR3 nucleotides are TGCAGTGCTCAAGGCCGGCGGATAGACTATGGCTACACCTTC. Its translation is CSAQGRRIDYGYTF.

About this clonotype itself: A read error may account for a junction end that differs from germline. The gene calls are TRBV5-1 and TRBJ2-1; 10 bases map to TRBD2. CDR1 SGHRS and CDR2 YFSETQ come from the germline V gene. This CDR3 has 15 residues. This CDR3 is CASSLLAGQRDEQFF. CDR3 coding DNA: TGTGCCAGTAGCCTACTAGCGGGGCAAAGGGATGAGCAGTTCTTC.

This clonotype was seen more than once but under ten times. The rearrangement uses TRBV5-1 and TRBJ1-1, with 9 bases aligning to TRBD1. J gave up 3 bases and V 3 bases, and 3 bases lay outside the gene matches. The CDR3 spans 14 residues. Germline V gene sequence: CDR1 SGHRS, CDR2 YFSETQ. CDR3: CASSWGQGHTEAFF. The CDR3 nucleotides read TGCGCCAGCAGCTGGGGACAGGGCCACACTGAAGCTTTCTTT.

The CDR3, as DNA: TGTGCCAGCAGCCAAGCTGACAGGGTGGCCTACAATGAGCAGTTCTTC. Its translation: CASSQADRVAYNEQFF. V and J are TRBV4-2 and TRBJ2-1, with 7 bases that match TRBD1. The CDR3 is 16 residues long. Germline CDR1 and CDR2: LGHNA and YNFKEQ. The ends lost 1 base at V and 2 bases at J; junction bases unmatched: 5.

The chain couples TRBV9 to TRBJ2-7, with 10 bases fitting TRBD1. The CDR3 is made up of 14 amino acids. Trimming removed 0 bases from V and 9 bases from J; junction bases left unmatched: 6. The germline CDR1 and CDR2 sequences are SGDLS and YYNGEE. This CDR3 reads CASSVAGQGMWQYF. CDR3 nucleotides: TGTGCCAGCAGCGTAGCGGGACAGGGGATGTGGCAGTACTTC.

The chain carries TRBV5-1 and TRBJ2-1; maybe TRBD2 (6 bases). The germline V gene encodes CDR1 SGHRS and CDR2 YFSETQ. V lost 0 bases to trimming and J lost 1 base, with 11 bases between them. This CDR3 has 16 residues. The CDR3 DNA reads as TGCGCCAGCAGCTTGGGGGTCGGGGGATCCTACAATGAGCAGTTCTTC. Protein sequence: CASSLGVGGSYNEQFF.

This clonotype was recorded a few times. The J gene is TRBJ1-1, the V gene TRBV15; D is ambiguous. CDR3 length: 11 amino acids. V lost 1 base to trimming and J lost 10 bases, with 7 bases between them. The germline gives CDR1 LNHNV, CDR2 YYDKDF (reference sequence). CDR3 nucleotide sequence: TGTGCCACCAGCAGAGGGTATGGAGCTTTCTTT. Its translation is CATSRGYGAFF.

Only a few counts were recorded for this clonotype. The chain uses TRBV20-1 and TRBJ2-7, with 15 bases lining up with TRBD2. Germline CDR1 is DFQATT and CDR2 is SNEGSKA (reference sequence). CDR3 length equals 16 residues. The V gene end was trimmed by 3 bases and the J gene end by 5 bases; junction bases not matched to a gene: 8. CDR3 bases: TGCAGTGCTAGGGGACTAGCGGGAGGAAGGTCCCACGAGCAGTACTTC. This gives the protein CSARGLAGGRSHEQYF.

At least ten counts were recorded for this clonotype. V and J are TRBV5-1 and TRBJ2-2, with D maybe TRBD1 (6 bases). This CDR3 has 14 amino acids. Germline-derived CDR1 and CDR2 are SGHRS and YFSETQ. V shed 4 bases and J shed 4 bases, with 11 bases lying between them. The DNA for the CDR3 is TGCGCCAGCAGCGCGGACAGACCCACCGGGGAGCTGTTTTTT. This encodes CASSADRPTGELFF. Filled out from reference TRBV5-1 and TRBJ2-2, the complete variable domain reads KAGVTQTPRYLIKTRGQQVTLSCSPISGHRSVSWYQQTPGQGLQFLFEYFSETQRNKGNFPGRFSGRQFSNSRSEMNVSTLELGDSALYLCASSADRPTGELFFGEGSRLTVL.

This clonotype was counted a few times. This chain connects TRBV10-3 to TRBJ2-7; 7 bases are shared with TRBD2. The germline V gene encodes CDR1 ENHRY and CDR2 SYGVKD. This CDR3 is built from 11 residues. Trimming removed 8 bases from V and 5 bases from J; junction bases left unmatched: 3. The CDR3 DNA follows: TGTGCCATCGGACGGGGGGACGAGCAGTACTTC. This gives the protein CAIGRGDEQYF.

This clonotype appeared many times. The gene calls are TRBV29-1 and TRBJ1-1, with TRBD1 matching 9 bases. Germline V gives CDR1 SQVTM, CDR2 ANQGSEA. The CDR3 is 15 amino acids. V shed 6 bases, J shed 4 bases, and the junction held 12 bases outside the gene matches. This chain's CDR3 is CSVAGTGRSGTEAFF. CDR3 sequence (DNA): TGCAGCGTCGCCGGGACAGGGCGGAGCGGCACTGAAGCTTTCTTT.

This clonotype has a count of ten or more. The chain has TRBV10-3 and TRBJ2-1; TRBD2 matches at 7 bases. Germline assignment: CDR1 ENHRY and CDR2 SYGVKD. The CDR3 is 18 residues long. The V gene end was trimmed by 0 bases and the J gene end by 0 bases; junction bases not matched to a gene: 8. The CDR3 loop is CAISESFSRGSSYNEQFF. In DNA, the CDR3 is TGTGCCATCAGTGAGTCGTTTAGTCGCGGGAGCTCCTACAATGAGCAGTTCTTC.

This clonotype was recorded a few times. The gene calls are TRBV5-1 and TRBJ2-7; TRBD1 agrees at 8 bases. CDR1 is SGHRS and CDR2 is YFSETQ in the germline V gene. V shed 3 bases, J shed 6 bases, and the junction held 8 bases outside the gene matches. The CDR3 runs to 14 residues. CDR3 nucleotide sequence: TGCGCCAGCAGCTACTTGGACAGGGAGAGCGAGCAGTACTTC. This encodes CASSYLDRESEQYF.

The sample holds a few counts of this clonotype. The chain carries TRBV7-2 and TRBJ1-1; unclear D gene. Trimming pared 2 bases from V and 1 base from J, leaving 14 bases between. Germline loops: CDR1 SGHTA, CDR2 FQGNSA. The CDR3 sequence is 16 residues long. DNA for the CDR3: TGTGCCAGCAGCTTAATACCGAACTTGGGGAACACTGAAGCTTTCTTT. It codes for CASSLIPNLGNTEAFF.

The chain has TRBV6-5 and TRBJ1-1; 10 nucleotides align to TRBD1. Looked up from germline, CDR1 is MNHEY and CDR2 is SVGAGI. The CDR3 runs to 18 residues. V gave up 0 bases and J gave up 1 base; unmatched junction bases: 8. The CDR3 loop is CASSYSTGGPRKNTEAFF. The CDR3, as DNA: TGTGCCAGCAGTTACTCGACAGGGGGCCCTCGGAAGAACACTGAAGCTTTCTTT.

The rearrangement uses TRBV20-1 and TRBJ2-1, with D possibly being TRBD2 (5 bases). Germline V gene sequence: CDR1 DFQATT, CDR2 SNEGSKA (reference sequence). Trimming left V 4 bases short and J 10 bases short, with 14 bases between. The CDR3 is made up of 12 amino acids. CDR3 sequence reads: CSAMYGNEEQFF. CDR3 bases: TGCAGTGCTATGTACGGGAATGAAGAGCAGTTCTTC.